A single sample gave rise to the 30 T cell receptor beta chains below, sequenced in a study of molecular identifiers for immune sequencing clone quantification. TCRdb analysed the PCR reads with MiXCR anew, one entry per CDR3 protein. The data show about 640,000 distinct CDR3 sequences, 20% seen once. The sample consisted of naive CD8+ T cells from blood, with Jurkat cell RNA spiked in. The subset here: FACS-sorted CD8+CD4-CCR7+CD45RA+ naive T cells. The origin of the receptors is a human donor in good health. Some libraries in this study had Jurkat cell RNA spiked in.

The sample holds a few counts of this clonotype. This chain uses TRBV27 with TRBJ2-1; TRBD1 or TRBD2 may be the D gene (6 bases each). V lost 5 bases, J lost 5 bases, and 13 bases lay in between. This CDR3 spans 14 amino acids. Germline CDR1 is MNHEY and CDR2 is SMNVEV (reference sequence). DNA of the CDR3: TGTGCCAGCAGTCTTAGAGGGGGGAACAATGAGCAGTTCTTC. Amino acids: CASSLRGGNNEQFF.

The gene calls are TRBV6-6 and TRBJ2-7, with 8 positions matching TRBD1. The length of the CDR3 is 16 residues. V was clipped by 0 bases and J by 4 bases; unmatched bases: 8. Germline CDR1 is MNHNY and CDR2 is SVGAGI (reference sequence). Here the CDR3 reads CASSYSRGRGQYEQYF. CDR3 nucleotides: TGTGCCAGCAGTTACTCCCGGGGCAGGGGGCAGTACGAGCAGTACTTC.

The chain couples TRBV28 to TRBJ2-7, with a possible D match to TRBD1 (6 bases). The CDR3 extends over 14 amino acids. V gave up 5 bases and J gave up 3 bases, with 14 bases separating them. Germline V gives CDR1 MDHEN, CDR2 SYDVKM. CDR3 in amino acids: CASSQSDRFYEQYF. CDR3 nucleotide sequence: TGTGCCAGCAGTCAATCCGACAGGTTCTACGAGCAGTACTTC.

The chain couples TRBV4-1 to TRBJ1-1, with D tentatively TRBD1 (5 bases). V was clipped by 0 bases and J by 1 base, with 9 bases between them. The germline V gene has CDR1 MGHRA and CDR2 YSYEKL. This CDR3 has 15 amino acids. The CDR3 coding sequence is TGCGCCAGCAGCCAAGATGCGAGGGGGAACACTGAAGCTTTCTTT. Translation gives CASSQDARGNTEAFF.

This clonotype has at least ten counts. In DNA form, the CDR3 reads TGTGCCAGCAGCGAATTAACAGGGTCGACCCCTAGCAATCAGCCCCAGCATTTT. It encodes CASSELTGSTPSNQPQHF. The chain is built from TRBV7-2 and TRBJ1-5; D is possibly TRBD1 (6 bases). Germline CDR1 is SGHTA and CDR2 is FQGNSA. The V gene lost 5 bases and the J gene lost 0 bases, with 20 bases spanning the gap. The CDR3 consists of 18 residues.

Ten or more counts support this clonotype. The chain links TRBV6-1 to TRBJ2-5; tentatively, D is TRBD2 (6 bases). This CDR3 has 18 amino acids. CDR1 MNHNS and CDR2 SASEGT come from the germline V gene. V shed 2 bases and J shed 4 bases, with 23 bases lying between them. For the CDR3, the DNA is TGTGCCAGCAGTGAATACCCGTCGCGGGGCCAAACCTCAGAGACCCAGTACTTC. Protein: CASSEYPSRGQTSETQYF.

On this clonotype itself: A read error may account for a junction end that differs from germline. CDR3 sequence: CSAREGTGKLYGQYF. The CDR3 DNA reads TGCAGTGCTAGAGAAGGGACAGGTAAACTCTACGGGCAGTACTTC. The rearrangement uses TRBV20-1 and TRBJ2-7; 8 nucleotides match TRBD1. The CDR3 consists of 15 residues. From germline, CDR1 is DFQATT and CDR2 SNEGSKA (reference sequence).

Comment on this clonotype: This sequence may be a read error, since a much larger clone differs from it by one base. This chain uses TRBV6-5 with TRBJ1-1; TRBD1 matches 9 bases. Germline V gene data show CDR1 as MNHEY and CDR2 as SVGAGI. The CDR3 is made up of 16 amino acids. The trim removed 2 bases at V and 4 bases at J, leaving 8 bases unmatched. This chain's CDR3 is CASSYGTGPRSTEAFF. The CDR3 region has the DNA TGTGCCAGCAGTTACGGGACAGGGCCTAGGAGCACTGAAGCTTTCTTT.

This clonotype occurred once. Germline and junction disagree at one end, which may indicate a read error. The rearrangement uses TRBV29-1 and TRBJ2-1; no clear D gene. This CDR3 has 12 amino acids. Per germline, CDR1 SQVTM and CDR2 ANQGSEA. In nucleotides, the CDR3 is TGCGGCGTTGAAGTGACGAACAATGAGCAGTTCTTC. It translates to CGVEVTNNEQFF.

The rearrangement uses TRBV7-9 and TRBJ2-1; D remains ambiguous. There are 13 residues in the CDR3. V lost 0 bases, J lost 9 bases, and 9 bases lay in between. Looked up from germline, CDR1 is SEHNR and CDR2 is FQNEAQ (reference sequence). Written as DNA, the CDR3 is TGTGCCAGCAGCTTAGCAGGTTCTAGTGAGCAGTTCTTC. Protein sequence: CASSLAGSSEQFF.

J is TRBJ2-7 and V is TRBV29-1; 14 positions match TRBD2. J was trimmed by 6 bases and V by 6 bases; bases with no gene match: 7. The CDR3 runs to 14 residues. The V gene's germline CDR1 is SQVTM and CDR2 ANQGSEA. The DNA for the CDR3 is TGCAGCGTGGTGGGACTAGCGGGGGACAGCGAGCAGTACTTC. The encoded protein is CSVVGLAGDSEQYF.

The chain joins TRBV9 to TRBJ2-2, with 10 bases fitting TRBD2. V was clipped by 1 base and J by 2 bases; unmatched bases: 2. The V gene's germline CDR1 is SGDLS and CDR2 YYNGEE. The CDR3 covers 16 residues. This CDR3 is CASSVTSGTNTGELFF. As DNA, the CDR3 is TGTGCCAGCAGCGTAACTAGCGGGACCAACACCGGGGAGCTGTTTTTT.

Turning to this clonotype: One junction end disagrees with the germline gene, perhaps due to a read error. The chain is built from TRBV6-2 or TRBV6-3 and TRBJ2-3; possible D gene TRBD1, 6 bases. The CDR3 totals 15 residues. Germline loops: CDR1 MNHEY, CDR2 SVGEGT. The CDR3 DNA is TGTGCCAGCAGTAAGCAGGACAGTAGCACAGATACGCAGTGTTTT. Its translation: CASSKQDSSTDTQCF.

This clonotype is a singleton in its sample. A much larger clone sits a single nucleotide away, making a read error possible. This rearrangement joins TRBV19 to TRBJ1-5; no reliable D call. The CDR3 sequence is 16 residues long. The germline V gene encodes CDR1 LNHDA and CDR2 SQIVND (reference sequence). The CDR3 is CASSIYGEDGGSAQRF. The CDR3 DNA reads TGTGCCAGTAGTATTTATGGTGAAGACGGAGGATCAGCCCAGCGTTTT. The full variable domain, rest sourced from reference TRBV19 and TRBJ1-5, is DGGITQSPKYLFRKEGQNVTLSCEQNLNHDAMYWYRQDPGQGLRLIYYSQIVNDFQKGDIAEGYSVSREKKESFPLTVTSAQKNPTAFYLCASSIYGEDGGSAQRFGDGTRLSIL.

This clonotype was observed a handful of times. The rearrangement joins TRBV20-1 to TRBJ1-4, with no clear D. The germline CDR1 and CDR2 sequences are DFQATT and SNEGSKA (reference sequence). The CDR3 runs to 16 residues. V shed 0 bases and J shed 6 bases, with 17 bases lying between them. The CDR3 nucleotides are TGCAGTGCTAGAGATTGGGCCACCGGGTTCGATGAAAAACTGTTTTTT. This encodes CSARDWATGFDEKLFF.

This clonotype was counted at least ten times. The V gene is TRBV4-3, the J gene TRBJ2-2; D is undetermined. CDR3 size: 13 residues. Germline V gives CDR1 LGHNA, CDR2 YSLEER. Deletions cut 0 bases from V and 6 bases from J, with 5 bases between. CDR3 nucleotide sequence: TGCGCCAGCAGCCAAGAAAAGGCCGGGGAGCTGTTTTTT. Protein product: CASSQEKAGELFF.

The V and J genes are TRBV3-1 and TRBJ1-4; D gene ambiguous. The CDR3 covers 15 residues. Germline CDR1 is LGHDT and CDR2 is YNNKEL (reference sequence). V was pared by 0 bases and J by 3 bases, with 8 bases between. The CDR3 DNA is TGTGCCAGCAGCCAAGACAGACCACCTAATGAAAAACTGTTTTTT. Its translation: CASSQDRPPNEKLFF.

This clonotype was detected ten times or more. This rearrangement joins TRBV7-9 to TRBJ2-3, with TRBD2 matching over 7 bases. Trimming cost V 5 bases and J 10 bases; bases outside gene matches: 6. This CDR3 spans 12 amino acids. The germline V gene has CDR1 SEHNR and CDR2 FQNEAQ (reference sequence). The CDR3 coding sequence is TGTGCCAGCAGCGGGCTAGCGGAGGCGCAGTATTTT. Translated: CASSGLAEAQYF.

This clonotype was observed at least ten times. This chain uses TRBV28 with TRBJ2-7; 9 bases map to TRBD1. The length of the CDR3 is 14 residues. Per germline, CDR1 MDHEN and CDR2 SYDVKM. Losses at the gene ends were 6 bases for V and 2 bases for J; bases not matched to a gene: 5. The CDR3 coding sequence is TGTGCCAGCAGCAACAGGGGGCAAACCTACGAGCAGTACTTC. Translation gives CASSNRGQTYEQYF.

The chain carries TRBV10-2 and TRBJ2-7; 9 nucleotides agree with TRBD1. CDR1 is WSHSY and CDR2 is SAAADI in the germline V gene. After removal of 3 bases from V and 3 bases from J, the junction contained 3 bases not matched to a gene. The CDR3 loop spans 14 amino acids. CDR3: CASSDRQGGYEQYF. CDR3 sequence (DNA): TGCGCCAGCAGTGACAGACAGGGGGGCTACGAGCAGTACTTC.

This clonotype was recorded many times. The chain carries TRBV2 and TRBJ2-5; 7 nucleotides match TRBD2. Germline loops: CDR1 SNHLY, CDR2 FYNNEI. The CDR3 is 14 amino acids. The ends lost 5 bases at V and 0 bases at J; junction bases unmatched: 3. Here the CDR3 reads CASSWEGHQETQYF. The CDR3 DNA is TGTGCCAGCAGTTGGGAGGGTCACCAAGAGACCCAGTACTTC.

This clonotype has just a few counts. This sequence joins TRBV5-4 and TRBJ1-6; possible D gene TRBD1, 6 bases. The CDR3 is 18 residues long. V lost 4 bases and J 4 bases, leaving 21 bases between the germline ends. Per the germline V gene, CDR1 is SGHNT and CDR2 is YYREEE (reference sequence). CDR3 sequence reads: CASSAGASGAGYNSPLHF. The CDR3 region has the DNA TGTGCCAGCAGCGCGGGGGCATCCGGTGCGGGTTATAATTCACCCCTCCACTTT.

This clonotype was observed a handful of times. J is TRBJ2-3 and V is TRBV19; D gene ambiguous. The CDR3 is 16 residues long. Per the germline V gene, CDR1 is LNHDA and CDR2 is SQIVND (reference sequence). The V end lost 0 bases, the J end lost 0 bases, and 10 bases lay between the germline ends. This CDR3 is CASSIDSGASTDTQYF. CDR3 bases: TGTGCCAGTAGTATAGATTCAGGAGCTAGCACAGATACGCAGTATTTT.

There are many counts of this clonotype. The genes are TRBV9 and TRBJ2-3; 12 bases match TRBD2. Trimming at V came to 4 bases and at J to 0 bases, leaving 3 bases not matched to a gene. This CDR3 contains 16 residues. From germline, CDR1 is SGDLS and CDR2 YYNGEE. The CDR3 bases are TGTGCCAGCAGCATCGGACTAGCGGGGAGCACAGATACGCAGTATTTT. Its protein product is CASSIGLAGSTDTQYF.

This clonotype was observed many times. The chain combines TRBV4-3 with TRBJ2-7; tentatively, D is TRBD2 (7 bases). The V end lost 2 bases, the J end lost 1 base, and 15 bases lay between the germline ends. Germline V gene lookup returns CDR1 LGHNA and CDR2 YSLEER. The CDR3 extends over 16 amino acids. The CDR3 spells CASSQSAEGGSYEQYF. In DNA form, the CDR3 reads TGCGCCAGCAGCCAATCAGCCGAGGGGGGGTCCTACGAGCAGTACTTC.

To note about this clonotype: It may be a read error: a sequence one base away is much more abundant. This rearrangement joins TRBV27 to TRBJ2-2, with a tentative D call TRBD1 (6 bases). The CDR3 has 14 residues. V was shortened by 8 bases and J by 3 bases, with 13 bases between the two germline ends. Germline-derived CDR1 and CDR2 are MNHEY and SMNVEV (reference sequence). The CDR3 sequence is CASQRGMDTGELFF. Written as DNA, the CDR3 is TGTGCCAGCCAAAGGGGGATGGACACCGGGGAGCTGTTTTTT.

This clonotype was recorded many times. The rearrangement links TRBV28 to TRBJ1-6; maybe TRBD1 (6 bases). The CDR3 has 14 amino acids. Germline V CDR1 and CDR2: MDHEN, SYDVKM. The V end lost 1 base, the J end lost 10 bases, and 11 bases lay between the germline ends. The CDR3 loop reads CASSLSGAVSPLHF. The DNA for the CDR3 is TGTGCCAGCAGTTTATCGGGGGCCGTGTCACCCCTCCACTTT.

V is TRBV2 and J is TRBJ2-7; a possible D gene is TRBD2 (6 bases). Trimming pared 8 bases from V and 0 bases from J, leaving 11 bases between. The CDR3 has 13 amino acids. Germline V gene data show CDR1 as SNHLY and CDR2 as FYNNEI. CDR3 nucleotides: TGTGCCAGCGAGGAGGGTAGCTCCTACGAGCAGTACTTC. Encoded protein: CASEEGSSYEQYF.

Points on this clonotype: A much bigger clone sits one base away, suggesting this may be a read error. The rearrangement links TRBV7-9 to TRBJ2-5; TRBD2 might be the D (6 bases). Trimming stripped 5 bases from V and 1 base from J, with 14 bases between. The CDR3 runs 15 residues. The germline V gene encodes CDR1 SEHNR and CDR2 FQNEAQ (reference sequence). The DNA of the CDR3 is TGTGCCAGCAGCCCCCAGACTAGACCCCAAGAGACCCAGTACTTC. This gives the protein CASSPQTRPQETQYF. Together with reference TRBV7-9 and TRBJ2-5, the CDR3 gives the full variable domain: DTGVSQNPRHKITKRGQNVTFRCDPISEHNRLYWYRQTLGQGPEFLTYFQNEAQLEKSRLLSDRFSAERPKGSFSTLEIQRTEQGDSAMYLCASSPQTRPQETQYFGPGTRLLVL.

The chain recombines TRBV3-2 with TRBJ2-3; TRBD2, as called in the table, went unchecked against the DNA. TRBV3-2 is shown as a pseudogene. CDR3 length: 20 residues. The DNA of the CDR3 is TGTGCCAGCAGCCAAGCCCCTCCTAGGACTAGCGGTACCAGCACAGATACGCAGTATTTT. It yields the protein CASSQAPPRTSGTSTDTQYF.